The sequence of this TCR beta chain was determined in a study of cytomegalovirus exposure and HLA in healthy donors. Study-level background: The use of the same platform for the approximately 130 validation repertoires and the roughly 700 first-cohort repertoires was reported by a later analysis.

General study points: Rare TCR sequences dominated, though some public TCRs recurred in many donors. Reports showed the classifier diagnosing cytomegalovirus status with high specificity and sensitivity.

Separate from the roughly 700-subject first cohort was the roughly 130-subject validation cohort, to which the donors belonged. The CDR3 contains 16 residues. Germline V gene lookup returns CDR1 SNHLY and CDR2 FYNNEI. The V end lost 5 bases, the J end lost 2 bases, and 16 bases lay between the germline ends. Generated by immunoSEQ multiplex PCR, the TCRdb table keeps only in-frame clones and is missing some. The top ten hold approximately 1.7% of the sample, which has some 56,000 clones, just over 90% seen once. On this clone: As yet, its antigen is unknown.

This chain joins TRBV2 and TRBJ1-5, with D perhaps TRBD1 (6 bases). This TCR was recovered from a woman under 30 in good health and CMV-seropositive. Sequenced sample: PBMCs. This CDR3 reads CASSYGQQIGNQPQHF. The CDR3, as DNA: TGTGCCAGCAGTTACGGACAGCAAATCGGCAATCAGCCCCAGCATTTT.